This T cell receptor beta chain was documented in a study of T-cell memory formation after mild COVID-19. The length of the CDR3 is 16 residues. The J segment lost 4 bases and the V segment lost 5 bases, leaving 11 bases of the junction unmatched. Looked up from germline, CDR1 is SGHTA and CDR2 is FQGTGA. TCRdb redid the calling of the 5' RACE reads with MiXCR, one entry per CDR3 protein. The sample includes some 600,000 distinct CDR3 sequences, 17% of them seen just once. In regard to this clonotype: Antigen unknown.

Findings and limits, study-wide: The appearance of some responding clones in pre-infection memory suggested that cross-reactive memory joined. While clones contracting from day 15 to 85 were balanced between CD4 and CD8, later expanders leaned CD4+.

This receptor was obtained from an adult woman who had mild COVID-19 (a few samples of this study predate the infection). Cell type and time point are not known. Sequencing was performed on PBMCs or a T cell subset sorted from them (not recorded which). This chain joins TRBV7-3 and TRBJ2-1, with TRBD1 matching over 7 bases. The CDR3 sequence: CASSPTGVEVYNEQFF. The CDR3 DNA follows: TGTGCCAGCAGCCCAACAGGGGTGGAGGTTTACAATGAGCAGTTCTTC.